This T cell receptor (beta chain) appears in the sequencing data of a study of blood T cell repertoires in COVID-19. The CDR3 runs to 15 residues. Per germline, CDR1 SGHAT and CDR2 FQNNGV. V shed 4 bases and J 1 base; nucleotides not matched to a gene: 6. Clones were sequenced by immunoSEQ multiplex PCR, and TCRdb holds only the in-frame ones, with some missing. The sample consists of approximately 130,000 clones, about 76% of them appearing once. The rearrangement links TRBV11-2 to TRBJ2-7; 8 nucleotides match TRBD1. The specimen was peripheral blood. The receptor's source is a man of 80 years or more with acute or convalescent COVID-19. The CDR3 loop is CASSSRTGWSYEQYF. CDR3 nucleotide sequence: TGTGCCAGCAGCTCGCGGACAGGGTGGTCCTACGAGCAGTACTTC.